The 29 T cell receptor beta chains given below trace back to one sample, sequenced in a study of cytomegalovirus exposure and HLA in healthy donors. Use of 60 Vbeta and 13 Jbeta primers characterized the PCR. Libraries were prepared by immunoSEQ multiplex PCR; TCRdb keeps only in-frame clonotypes and omits some of them. The table shows 95,000 to 100,000 clones, with about 80% occurring only once. Input material: PBMCs. The source is a female donor in good health and CMV-seropositive.

This clone was observed a single time. The sample carries other DNA sequences with the same CDR3. The chain combines TRBV6-5 with TRBJ1-3, with D perhaps TRBD1 (5 bases). The CDR3 extends over 14 amino acids. Per germline, CDR1 MNHEY and CDR2 SVGAGI. The germline V and J ends were trimmed by 6 bases and 9 bases, with 18 bases remaining between them. In DNA form, the CDR3 reads TGTGCCAGCAGGCTTACAGGAAGTCGGGCCACCATATATTTT. Its protein is CASRLTGSRATIYF.

The V gene is TRBV7-9, the J gene TRBJ2-1, with D possibly being TRBD2 (6 bases). Looked up from germline, CDR1 is SEHNR and CDR2 is FQNEAQ (reference sequence). The CDR3 consists of 16 residues. V was shortened by 0 bases and J by 12 bases, with 21 bases between the two germline ends. The CDR3, as DNA: TGTGCCAGCAGCTTAGCGGGGGGTTTCCTCCCCTTAACGCAGTTCTTC. Translating gives CASSLAGGFLPLTQFF.

This clone was seen a handful of times. The chain combines TRBV15 with TRBJ1-5, with 9 bases lining up with TRBD1. Germline values: CDR1 LNHNV, CDR2 YYDKDF (reference sequence). This CDR3 has 16 residues. The V and J ends lost 3 bases and 6 bases, in that order; junction bases with no gene match: 9. In nucleotides, the CDR3 is TGTGCCACCAGCAGGGCCCGGGACAGGGTTGCTCAGCCCCAGCATTTT. Its protein product is CATSRARDRVAQPQHF.

V usage is TRBV28 and J usage is TRBJ1-5; D is unresolved. Germline assignment: CDR1 MDHEN and CDR2 SYDVKM. CDR3 length: 15 residues. The ends were cut back, 6 bases at V and 6 bases at J, with 18 bases in the middle. DNA for the CDR3: TGTGCCAGCAGCTCTTGGGGTCATAGCGGTCAGCCCCAGCATTTT. Translation gives CASSSWGHSGQPQHF.

The chain carries TRBV4-1 and TRBJ2-1; D is possibly TRBD2 (7 bases). The germline CDR1 and CDR2 sequences are MGHRA and YSYEKL. V dropped 0 bases and J dropped 9 bases, with 12 bases sitting between them. This CDR3 contains 14 residues. The CDR3 loop reads CASSQDTGGGEQFF. CDR3 DNA sequence: TGCGCCAGCAGCCAAGATACGGGGGGCGGTGAGCAGTTCTTC.

The V gene is TRBV18, the J gene TRBJ1-2; D may be TRBD1 (6 bases). Trimming pared 0 bases from V and 7 bases from J, leaving 12 bases between. This CDR3 spans 14 amino acids. In germline, CDR1 is KGHSH, CDR2 LQKENI. The CDR3 region is CASSPPGRGSGYTF. As DNA, the CDR3 is TGTGCCAGCTCACCACCGGGCAGGGGAAGTGGCTACACCTTC.

The rearrangement joins TRBV10-2 to TRBJ2-5; D is ambiguous. Gene TRBJ2-7 matches the end of the DNA better, so the J call may be wrong. The CDR3 runs to 12 residues. Per the germline V gene, CDR1 is WSHSY and CDR2 is SAAADI. The CDR3 reads CASSRSSYEQYF. DNA for the CDR3: TGCGCCAGCAGTAGGAGCTCCTACGAGCAGTACTTC.

The chain is built from TRBV19 and TRBJ2-2; 7 nucleotides align to TRBD1. Germline CDR1 is LNHDA and CDR2 is SQIVND (reference sequence). V shed 7 bases, J shed 5 bases, and the junction held 1 base outside the gene matches. The CDR3 runs 12 residues. CDR3 residues: CASKGATGELFF. CDR3 nucleotides: TGTGCCAGTAAGGGGGCTACCGGGGAGCTGTTTTTT.

Only a few counts were recorded for this clone. This sequence joins TRBV7-8 and TRBJ1-1, with a tentative D call TRBD1 (5 bases). Deletions cut 5 bases from V and 10 bases from J, with 20 bases between. The CDR3 is 14 amino acids. From germline, CDR1 is SGHVS and CDR2 FQNEAQ. The CDR3 nucleotides are TGTGCCAGCAGCACTAGGAGTCGGGGGGATGGAGCTTTCTTT. Amino acids: CASSTRSRGDGAFF.

CDR3 sequence: CASSRLAGVGETQYF. In DNA, the CDR3 is TGTGCCAGCAGTCGACTAGCGGGAGTGGGTGAGACCCAGTACTTC. The genes are TRBV2 and TRBJ2-5; 12 bases are a match to TRBD2. Trimming removed 5 bases from V and 5 bases from J; junction bases left unmatched: 6. The CDR3 is made up of 15 amino acids. CDR1 SNHLY and CDR2 FYNNEI come from the germline V gene.

The chain uses TRBV5-4 and TRBJ2-2; 9 nucleotides agree with TRBD2. Unmatched junction bases numbered 3, after V lost 6 bases and J lost 0 bases. The CDR3 sequence is 15 residues long. Germline V gene data show CDR1 as SGHNT and CDR2 as YYREEE (reference sequence). CDR3 nucleotide sequence: TGTGCCAGCAATAGCGGGGGCCCGAACACCGGGGAGCTGTTTTTT. Protein: CASNSGGPNTGELFF.

This chain links TRBV6-5 with TRBJ2-5; 7 bases are a match to TRBD1. The V and J ends lost 6 bases and 5 bases, in that order; junction bases with no gene match: 9. Germline lookup yields CDR1 MNHEY and CDR2 SVGAGI. The CDR3 spans 14 residues. As DNA, the CDR3 is TGTGCCAGCAGGGCGGCTACAGGGGTGGAGACCCAGTACTTC. Encoded protein: CASRAATGVETQYF.

The V and J genes are TRBV28 and TRBJ1-5; D gene ambiguous. The CDR3 length is 16 residues. Germline V gene lookup returns CDR1 MDHEN and CDR2 SYDVKM. Trimming removed 4 bases from V and 2 bases from J, with 15 bases in between. The CDR3: CASSSPGRAGNQPQHF. CDR3 nucleotides: TGTGCCAGCAGTTCCCCTGGGAGGGCGGGCAATCAGCCCCAGCATTTT.

The gene calls are TRBV10-2 and TRBJ1-1, with D possibly TRBD1 on 6 matching bases. The V end lost 6 bases, the J end lost 2 bases, and 10 bases lay between the germline ends. CDR3 length equals 13 residues. CDR1 and CDR2 (germline): WSHSY, SAAADI. CDR3 bases: TGCGCCAGCAGGCAAGGGGGTAACACTGAAGCTTTCTTT. This translates into CASRQGGNTEAFF.

V gene TRBV27 combines with J gene TRBJ1-2, with 11 bases aligning to TRBD1. Per the germline V gene, CDR1 is MNHEY and CDR2 is SMNVEV (reference sequence). The CDR3 is 15 amino acids. With 5 bases clipped from V and 6 bases from J, the junction kept 8 bases outside the gene matches. The CDR3 nucleotides read TGTGCCAGCAGTAAAAGGGGACAGGGGGAAGATGGCTACACCTTC. Translated, it gives CASSKRGQGEDGYTF.

The chain carries TRBV4-1 and TRBJ2-7, with 9 bases aligning to TRBD2. The V gene's germline CDR1 is MGHRA and CDR2 YSYEKL. This CDR3 spans 15 amino acids. Losses at the gene ends were 1 base for V and 4 bases for J; bases not matched to a gene: 5. CDR3 protein: CASSQGGGGAYEQYF. As DNA, the CDR3 is TGCGCCAGCAGCCAAGGGGGCGGGGGGGCTTACGAGCAGTACTTC.

V and J are TRBV6-1 and TRBJ2-5; 12 bases align to TRBD2. The trim removed 6 bases at V and 5 bases at J, leaving 7 bases unmatched. The germline CDR1 and CDR2 sequences are MNHNS and SASEGT. There are 15 residues in the CDR3. CDR3 sequence (DNA): TGTGCCAGCAGCCCCCTAGCGGGGGGGGAGGAGACCCAGTACTTC. This gives the protein CASSPLAGGEETQYF.

The rearrangement joins TRBV7-9 to TRBJ2-2, with D perhaps TRBD1 (6 bases). The length of the CDR3 is 14 residues. Trimming shortened V by 7 bases and J by 1 base, and 10 bases separated the two germline ends. Germline CDR1 reads SEHNR; CDR2 reads FQNEAQ (reference sequence). This CDR3 is CASNSGQNTGELFF. Here the CDR3 DNA reads TGTGCCAGCAACTCGGGACAGAACACCGGGGAGCTGTTTTTT. Full variable domain (missing parts from reference TRBV7-9 and TRBJ2-2): DTGVSQNPRHKITKRGQNVTFRCDPISEHNRLYWYRQTLGQGPEFLTYFQNEAQLEKSRLLSDRFSAERPKGSFSTLEIQRTEQGDSAMYLCASNSGQNTGELFFGEGSRLTVL.

This chain uses TRBV4-2 with TRBJ2-7; 7 nucleotides match TRBD1. Germline CDR1 reads LGHNA; CDR2 reads YNFKEQ. CDR3 length: 17 residues. V lost 2 bases and J lost 5; bases outside the gene matches: 15. The chain's CDR3 is CASSQWPPGQRSDEQYF. DNA for the CDR3: TGTGCCAGCAGCCAATGGCCCCCGGGACAGAGGTCCGACGAGCAGTACTTC.

The chain links TRBV19 to TRBJ1-5; 7 bases line up with TRBD1. Germline CDR1 and CDR2: LNHDA and SQIVND (reference sequence). Trimming at V came to 4 bases and at J to 4 bases, leaving 4 bases not matched to a gene. This CDR3 region has 14 residues. As DNA, the CDR3 is TGTGCCAGTAGTAGGTCAGGGGGGAATCAGCCCCAGCATTTT. Translation: CASSRSGGNQPQHF.

The rearrangement links TRBV4-2 to TRBJ1-1; 9 positions match TRBD1. Germline assignment: CDR1 LGHNA and CDR2 YNFKEQ. J was trimmed by 3 bases and V by 0 bases; bases with no gene match: 8. The CDR3 length is 17 residues. The CDR3 DNA reads as TGTGCCAGCAGCCAAGATTGGGACAGGGACGCGGACACTGAAGCTTTCTTT. This codes for CASSQDWDRDADTEAFF.

The gene calls are TRBV6-1 and TRBJ2-1; maybe TRBD2 (5 bases). The germline gives CDR1 MNHNS, CDR2 SASEGT. The germline V and J ends were trimmed by 6 bases and 4 bases, with 7 bases remaining between them. CDR3 length equals 12 residues. CDR3 protein: CASRTIYNEQFF. The CDR3 coding sequence is TGTGCCAGCAGGACTATTTACAATGAGCAGTTCTTC.

There are a few counts of this clone. The V call is TRBV11-2, the J call TRBJ1-1, with a tentative D call TRBD1 (6 bases). CDR3 size: 16 residues. The germline V gene has CDR1 SGHAT and CDR2 FQNNGV. The V end lost 2 bases, the J end lost 1 base, and 14 bases lay between the germline ends. CDR3 bases: TGTGCCAGCAGCTTACGTGGGGGCCAGGCGAACACTGAAGCTTTCTTT. Residues: CASSLRGGQANTEAFF. The whole variable domain, remainder taken from reference TRBV11-2 and TRBJ1-1, is EAGVAQSPRYKIIEKRQSVAFWCNPISGHATLYWYQQILGQGPKLLIQFQNNGVVDDSQLPKDRFSAERLKGVDSTLKIQPAKLEDSAVYLCASSLRGGQANTEAFFGQGTRLTVV.

CDR3 residues: CASSSQGNTEAFF. The CDR3 nucleotides read TGTGCCAGCAGCTCACAGGGGAACACTGAAGCTTTCTTT. V and J are TRBV9 and TRBJ1-1, with D possibly being TRBD1 (6 bases). Germline CDR1 SGDLS, CDR2 YYNGEE. The V end was cut by 4 bases, the J end by 1 base, with 8 bases between. The CDR3 spans 13 residues.

A note on this clone: At one boundary the junction diverges from the germline segment, which might be a read error. In DNA form, the CDR3 reads TGTTCCAGCAGCGTAGGCGGGGGGGTCTCCTACGAGCAGTACTTC. It specifies CSSSVGGGVSYEQYF. The chain carries TRBV9 and TRBJ2-7, with TRBD2 matching 9 bases. This CDR3 contains 15 residues. Germline V gene lookup returns CDR1 SGDLS and CDR2 YYNGEE.

This chain connects TRBV10-2 to TRBJ2-7; 9 bases line up with TRBD1. Losses at the gene ends were 8 bases for V and 2 bases for J; bases not matched to a gene: 7. In germline, CDR1 is WSHSY, CDR2 SAAADI. The CDR3 spans 14 residues. Written as DNA, the CDR3 is TGCGCCAGCCGCCCGGGACAGGGACCCTACGAGCAGTACTTC. As protein: CASRPGQGPYEQYF.

The chain uses TRBV7-2 and TRBJ2-5, with a possible D match to TRBD2 (6 bases). The CDR3 sequence is 16 residues long. CDR1 is SGHTA, CDR2 FQGNSA, per germline. V was shortened by 1 base and J by 10 bases, with 22 bases between the two germline ends. This CDR3 reads CASSLEGAAGRPVQYF. In DNA form, the CDR3 reads TGTGCCAGCAGCTTAGAAGGAGCGGCGGGGAGACCGGTCCAGTACTTC.

V and J are TRBV29-1 and TRBJ2-3; TRBD2 matches at 7 bases. This CDR3 is 16 amino acids long. V lost 1 base to trimming and J lost 6 bases; unmatched junction nucleotides: 13. Germline-derived CDR1 and CDR2 are SQVTM and ANQGSEA. CDR3 coding DNA: TGCAGCGTTGAAGTGGGGGGGGTCTACAACAAGGATACGCAGTATTTT. Its translation is CSVEVGGVYNKDTQYF.

J is TRBJ1-1 and V is TRBV10-3; D is ambiguous. V lost 4 bases and J lost 3, with 12 bases in between. Germline CDR1 reads ENHRY; CDR2 reads SYGVKD. This CDR3 has 14 amino acids. The CDR3 sequence: CAISVGGSYTEAFF. The CDR3 nucleotides are TGTGCCATCAGTGTTGGCGGGTCGTACACTGAAGCTTTCTTT.